This T cell receptor beta chain emerged from a study of blood T cell repertoires in COVID-19. This CDR3 comprises 12 residues. Trimming removed 5 bases at V and 5 bases at J, with 9 bases between. CDR1 and CDR2 from the germline V gene are MNHEY and SMNVEV (reference sequence). Profiling relied on immunoSEQ multiplex PCR, and the TCRdb table lists in-frame clones only, not all of them. Counted here are around 180,000 clones, 65% to 85% occurring once; the ten biggest clones make up roughly 17%. The sample taken for sequencing was peripheral blood. This sequence originates from a man aged 60-69 years with active or convalescent COVID-19. V and J are TRBV27 and TRBJ1-1, with a tentative D call TRBD1 (6 bases). The CDR3 is CASSKQGTEAFF. The DNA of the CDR3 is TGTGCCAGCAGTAAACAGGGTACTGAAGCTTTCTTT.